This TCR beta chain comes out of a study of shared clonotypes between healthy human individuals. In the study overall: Each donor contributed plates that comprised three CD4 naive, three CD4 memory, two CD8 naive and one CD8 memory. Overall study results and limits: It was the non-shared clonotypes that had lower generation probabilities than clonotypes shared by all four donors. As a rule, naive subsets had a larger estimated richness than memory subsets. The sampled material consisted only of blood, and tissue repertoires are likely to differ.

The naive CD8 fraction comprised CD45RO-negative cells positively selected for CCR7 and excluded terminally differentiated effector memory CD45RA+ cells. The sample holds one count of this clone. Its specificity is not known. The CDR3 runs 12 residues. CDR1 is SGHNT and CDR2 is YYREEE in the germline V gene (reference sequence). Trimming removed 0 bases at V and 5 bases at J, with 6 bases between. The data were produced by immunoSEQ multiplex PCR, yet TCRdb's version contains in-frame clones alone and is incomplete. The sample includes under 850,000 clones, 80% to 95% of them seen just once. This chain uses TRBV5-4 with TRBJ2-7; D gene ambiguous. The sequence came from a man between 25 and 39 years old in good health. The sequenced material came from naive CD8+ T cells sorted from blood. The DNA of the CDR3 is TGTGCCAGCAGCTTGGCCATGGACGAGCAGTACTTC. Its translation is CASSLAMDEQYF.